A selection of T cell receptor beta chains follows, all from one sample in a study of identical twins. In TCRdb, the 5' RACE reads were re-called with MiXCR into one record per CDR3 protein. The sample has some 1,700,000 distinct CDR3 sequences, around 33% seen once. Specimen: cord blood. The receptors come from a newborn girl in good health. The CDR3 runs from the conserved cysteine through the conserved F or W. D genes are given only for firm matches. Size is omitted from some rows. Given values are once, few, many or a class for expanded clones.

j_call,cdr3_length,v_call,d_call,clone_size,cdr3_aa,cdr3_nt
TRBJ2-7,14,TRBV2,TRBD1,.,CASQPGTGMNEQYF,TGTGCCAGCCAGCCCGGGACAGGGATGAACGAGCAGTACTTC
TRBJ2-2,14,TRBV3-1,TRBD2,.,CASSLSGGDGELFF,TGTGCCAGCAGCCTAAGCGGGGGTGACGGGGAGCTGTTTTTT
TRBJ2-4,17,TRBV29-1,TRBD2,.,CSVGPGGLAGARGIQYF,TGCAGCGTTGGCCCCGGGGGACTAGCGGGAGCGAGGGGCATTCAGTACTTC
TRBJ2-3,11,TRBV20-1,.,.,CSARRWGDPYF,TGCAGTGCTAGGCGCTGGGGAGATCCGTATTTT
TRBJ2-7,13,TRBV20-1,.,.,CSALTEGTYEQYF,TGCAGTGCGCTGACAGAGGGTACCTACGAGCAGTACTTC
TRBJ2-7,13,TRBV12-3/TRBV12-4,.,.,CASSFRGHNEQYF,TGTGCCAGCTCATTCAGGGGCCACAATGAGCAGTACTTC
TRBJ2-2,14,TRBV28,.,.,CASRNRKAPGELFF,TGTGCCAGCAGAAACAGAAAAGCCCCCGGGGAGCTGTTTTTT
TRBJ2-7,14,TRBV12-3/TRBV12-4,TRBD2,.,CASSFSGEDYEQYF,TGTGCCAGCAGTTTCAGCGGGGAGGACTACGAGCAGTACTTC
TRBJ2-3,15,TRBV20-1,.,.,CSASSGGLRTDTQYF,TGCAGTGCTAGCTCCGGGGGGCTCCGCACAGATACGCAGTATTTT
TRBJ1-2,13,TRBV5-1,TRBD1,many,CASSSGQGNGYTF,TGTGCCAGCAGCTCCGGACAGGGGAATGGCTACACCTTC
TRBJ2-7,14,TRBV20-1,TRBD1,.,CSARAGRGHYEQYF,TGCAGTGCTAGAGCGGGCAGGGGGCACTACGAGCAGTACTTC
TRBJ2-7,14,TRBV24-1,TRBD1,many,CATSDLRQGSEQYF,TGTGCCACCAGTGATTTGCGACAGGGCTCCGAGCAGTACTTC
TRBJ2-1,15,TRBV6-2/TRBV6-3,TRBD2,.,CASTLAGIRYNEQFF,TGTGCCAGCACACTAGCGGGGATACGCTACAATGAGCAGTTCTTC
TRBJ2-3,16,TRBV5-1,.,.,CASSLVSGAHTDTQYF,TGCGCCAGCAGCTTGGTCTCGGGGGCCCACACAGATACGCAGTATTTT
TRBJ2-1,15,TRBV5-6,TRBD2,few,CASSLGLAGRREQFF,TGTGCCAGCAGCTTAGGACTAGCGGGAAGGCGGGAGCAGTTCTTC
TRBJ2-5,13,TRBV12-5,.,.,CASGFFGPDEQYF,TGTGCTAGTGGTTTTTTTGGTCCCGATGAGCAGTACTTC
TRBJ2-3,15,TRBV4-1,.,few,CASSQDGVPLDTQYF,TGCGCCAGCAGCCAAGATGGAGTCCCCCTAGATACGCAGTATTTT
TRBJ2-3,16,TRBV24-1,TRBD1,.,CATSDSGTGRWDTQYF,TGTGCCACCAGTGATTCCGGGACAGGTCGTTGGGATACGCAGTATTTT
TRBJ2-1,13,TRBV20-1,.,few,CSARQWGHNEQFF,TGCAGTGCTAGACAGTGGGGACACAATGAGCAGTTCTTC
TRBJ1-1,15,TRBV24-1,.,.,CATGDFFVWETEAFF,TGTGCCACCGGTGATTTTTTTGTATGGGAGACTGAAGCTTTCTTT
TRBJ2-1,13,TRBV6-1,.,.,CASRHSPGNEQFF,TGTGCCAGCCGGCACTCTCCCGGCAATGAGCAGTTCTTC
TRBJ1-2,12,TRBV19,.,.,CASTGRGYGYTF,TGTGCCAGTACCGGCAGGGGCTATGGCTACACCTTC
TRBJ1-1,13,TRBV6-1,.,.,CASSDRSDTEAFF,TGTGCCAGCAGTGACAGGAGCGACACTGAAGCTTTCTTT
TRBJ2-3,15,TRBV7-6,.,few,CASSSLTRSTHTQYF,TGTGCCAGCAGCTCCCTGACTAGGAGCACACATACGCAGTATTTT
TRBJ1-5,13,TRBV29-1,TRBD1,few,CSVGGQVNQPQHF,TGCAGCGTGGGCGGACAGGTCAATCAGCCCCAGCATTTT
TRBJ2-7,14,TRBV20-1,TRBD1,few,CSAIPGQGLDEQYF,TGCAGTGCTATTCCGGGACAGGGGCTCGACGAGCAGTACTTC
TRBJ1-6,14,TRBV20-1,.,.,CSAREEADNSPLHF,TGCAGTGCTAGAGAGGAGGCAGACAATTCACCCCTCCACTTT
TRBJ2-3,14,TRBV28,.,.,CASSHRGFGDTQYF,TGTGCCAGCAGCCACCGAGGGTTCGGAGATACGCAGTATTTT
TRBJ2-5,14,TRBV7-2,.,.,CASSARTEKETQYF,TGTGCCAGCAGCGCCCGGACAGAAAAAGAGACCCAGTACTTC
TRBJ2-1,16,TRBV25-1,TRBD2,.,CASSPRLAGGPNEQFF,TGTGCCAGCAGCCCGCGACTAGCGGGAGGGCCGAATGAGCAGTTCTTC